This T cell receptor (beta chain) appears in the sequencing data of a study of shared clonotypes between healthy human individuals. Study summary: Aged between 18 and 49, the donors were two women and a few men.

TCRdb's table, derived via immunoSEQ multiplex PCR, lists solely in-frame clones and lacks some. This table holds about 680,000 clones, less than 85% found once. Concerning this clone itself: What it binds is not known.

Broader study findings: Despite large depth, sorted-subset datasets appeared incompletely sequenced.

The length of the CDR3 is 15 residues. From germline, CDR1 is MNHNY and CDR2 SVGAGI (reference sequence). The J segment lost 0 bases and the V segment lost 3 bases, leaving 3 bases of the junction unmatched. All donors were healthy HIV-negative adults lacking recent acute infections or vaccinations. The chain recombines TRBV6-6 with TRBJ2-3; 7 bases align to TRBD2. The sequenced sample consisted of memory CD4+ T cells sorted from blood. Sample subset: CD45RA-negative fraction. The TCR was taken from a woman aged 30 to 39 in good health. The chain's CDR3 is CASSYQGLSTDTQYF. CDR3 bases: TGTGCCAGCAGTTATCAGGGACTAAGCACAGATACGCAGTATTTT.